One sample yielded the 16 T cell receptor beta chains listed below, sequenced in a study of blood T cell repertoires in COVID-19. Only in-frame clones appear in the TCRdb table, and some are missing; sequencing was by immunoSEQ multiplex PCR. This sample has 120,000 to 150,000 clones, with around three quarters found just once. Sequencing was performed on peripheral blood. The receptors shown here come from a man aged 50 to 60 with acute or convalescent COVID-19.

This clone was seen only once. The rearrangement joins TRBV3-1 (or the pseudogene TRBV3-2) to TRBJ2-3; 8 bases match TRBD1. The germline CDR1 and CDR2 sequences are LGHDT and YNNKEL (reference sequence). The CDR3 has 15 residues. V was pared by 5 bases and J by 0 bases, with 4 bases of the junction left unmatched. CDR3 residues: CASSSRGRSTDTQYF. CDR3 DNA sequence: TGTGCCAGCAGCTCCAGGGGGCGCAGCACAGATACGCAGTATTTT.

The chain carries TRBV24-1 and TRBJ2-3; 7 nucleotides agree with TRBD1. Germline CDR1 reads KGHDR; CDR2 reads SFDVKD. J was trimmed by 5 bases and V by 4 bases; bases with no gene match: 8. CDR3 length: 15 amino acids. The CDR3 loop is CATSDPTGSQDTQYF. CDR3 nucleotide sequence: TGTGCCACCAGTGACCCGACAGGGTCACAAGATACGCAGTATTTT.

The rearrangement links TRBV5-4 to TRBJ2-5, with D maybe TRBD1 (6 bases). Trimming shortened V by 1 base and J by 5 bases, and 15 bases separated the two germline ends. CDR3 length: 15 amino acids. The germline gives CDR1 SGHNT, CDR2 YYREEE (reference sequence). The CDR3 DNA reads as TGTGCCAGCAGCTTGACACAGGGTCTAGGGGAGACCCAGTACTTC. This codes for CASSLTQGLGETQYF. The full variable domain, with the rest looked up from reference TRBV5-4 and TRBJ2-5, is ETGVTQSPTHLIKTRGQQVTLRCSSQSGHNTVSWYQQALGQGPQFIFQYYREEENGRGNFPPRFSGLQFPNYSSELNVNALELDDSALYLCASSLTQGLGETQYFGPGTRLLVL.

The chain employs TRBV29-1 and TRBJ1-2; D is uncertain. The germline V and J ends were trimmed by 4 bases and 4 bases, with 10 bases remaining between them. This CDR3 comprises 12 residues. Germline V gene lookup returns CDR1 SQVTM and CDR2 ANQGSEA. The DNA for the CDR3 is TGCAGCGTTGGGCAGGAAGGCTATGGCTACACCTTC. Translating it yields CSVGQEGYGYTF. The full variable domain, completed using reference TRBV29-1 and TRBJ1-2, is SAVISQKPSRDICQRGTSLTIQCQVDSQVTMMFWYRQQPGQSLTLIATANQGSEATYESGFVIDKFPISRPNLTFSTLTVSNMSPEDSSIYLCSVGQEGYGYTFGSGTRLTVV.

The CDR3 nucleotides read TGTGCCCCCCGAGGCGTTAATACCCACTCTGGAAACACCATATATTTT. Translating it yields CAPRGVNTHSGNTIYF. The chain combines TRBV30 with TRBJ1-3, with no clear D. Trimming shortened V by 8 bases and J by 0 bases, and 20 bases separated the two germline ends. Per germline, CDR1 GTSNPN and CDR2 SVGIG (reference sequence). This CDR3 has 16 residues.

This clone was seen only once. V usage is TRBV12-3 or TRBV12-4 and J usage is TRBJ2-1; perhaps TRBD2 as D (5 bases). V was clipped by 2 bases and J by 9 bases, with 8 bases between them. The CDR3 extends over 12 amino acids. This chain's CDR3 is CASSLPGFEQFF. The DNA for the CDR3 is TGTGCCAGCAGTTTACCGGGGTTTGAGCAGTTCTTC.

The rearrangement links TRBV3-1 (or the pseudogene TRBV3-2) to TRBJ2-5; D is uncertain. Germline V gene sequence: CDR1 LGHDT, CDR2 YNNKEL (reference sequence). V shed 3 bases and J shed 5 bases, with 10 bases lying between them. This CDR3 contains 13 residues. The CDR3 region has the DNA TGTGCCAGCAGCCACCTGAGGTCCGAGACCCAGTACTTC. This gives the protein CASSHLRSETQYF.

V gene TRBV9 combines with J gene TRBJ1-5, with 8 bases aligning to TRBD1. This CDR3 contains 13 residues. V gave up 3 bases and J gave up 6 bases; unmatched junction bases: 2. Germline-derived CDR1 and CDR2 are SGDLS and YYNGEE. The CDR3 here is CASSAGGGQPQHF. For the CDR3, the DNA is TGTGCCAGCAGCGCAGGGGGCGGTCAGCCCCAGCATTTT.

The gene calls are TRBV9 and TRBJ2-7; 11 bases match TRBD1. The CDR3 runs to 15 residues. V was pared by 3 bases and J by 4 bases, with 6 bases of the junction left unmatched. CDR1 SGDLS and CDR2 YYNGEE come from the germline V gene. The CDR3 nucleotides are TGTGCCAGCAGCGACCGGGACAGGGGGGGGTACGAGCAGTACTTC. Protein product: CASSDRDRGGYEQYF.

The chain combines TRBV9 with TRBJ2-2; 7 bases are shared with TRBD1. After removal of 6 bases from V and 0 bases from J, the junction contained 8 bases not matched to a gene. The CDR3 is 16 residues long. The germline gives CDR1 SGDLS, CDR2 YYNGEE. DNA for the CDR3: TGTGCCAGCACCGACGGGACAGTTACGAACACCGGGGAGCTGTTTTTT. It encodes CASTDGTVTNTGELFF.

V usage is TRBV23-1 and J usage is TRBJ2-7; TRBD1 is a possible D gene (5 bases). TRBV23-1 is labeled an ORF, and its function is uncertain. Trimming shortened V by 8 bases and J by 5 bases, and 13 bases separated the two germline ends. This CDR3 region has 12 residues. CDR3 in amino acids: CASGREWNEQYV. The CDR3 coding sequence is TGCGCCAGCGGCAGGGAATGGAACGAGCAGTACGTC.

The chain combines TRBV28 with TRBJ1-2, with 7 nucleotides matching TRBD1. Germline loops: CDR1 MDHEN, CDR2 SYDVKM. The CDR3 runs 15 residues. V lost 2 bases to trimming and J lost 7 bases; unmatched junction nucleotides: 10. The CDR3: CASSLTSDRDTGYTF. CDR3 DNA: TGTGCCAGCAGTTTAACGTCCGACAGGGACACTGGCTACACCTTC.

The chain links TRBV3-1 (or the pseudogene TRBV3-2) to TRBJ1-1; maybe TRBD1 (6 bases). Germline loops: CDR1 LGHDT, CDR2 YNNKEL (reference sequence). The CDR3 has 15 residues. V shed 0 bases and J shed 4 bases, with 12 bases lying between them. Written as DNA, the CDR3 is TGTGCCAGCAGCCAAGAAGGGGGGAGGGTCACTGAAGCTTTCTTT. It translates to CASSQEGGRVTEAFF.

V is TRBV18 and J is TRBJ1-1, with 9 positions matching TRBD1. V shed 3 bases, J shed 11 bases, and the junction held 10 bases outside the gene matches. The CDR3 is 14 residues long. The germline V gene encodes CDR1 KGHSH and CDR2 LQKENI. For the CDR3, the DNA is TGTGCCAGCTCACCTTTTGCGGGACAGGGAGGGGCTTTCTTT. Its translation is CASSPFAGQGGAFF.

The sample holds one count of this clone. The chain is built from TRBV2 and TRBJ1-5, with a possible D match to TRBD1 (5 bases). There are 14 residues in the CDR3. CDR1 SNHLY and CDR2 FYNNEI come from the germline V gene. The germline V and J ends were trimmed by 4 bases and 2 bases, with 9 bases remaining between them. CDR3 region: CASSGGEGNQPQHF. The CDR3 coding sequence is TGTGCCAGCAGTGGGGGGGAGGGCAATCAGCCCCAGCATTTT.

V gene TRBV4-1 combines with J gene TRBJ1-3, with 7 bases fitting TRBD1. The trim removed 0 bases at V and 3 bases at J, leaving 5 bases unmatched. The CDR3 is made up of 16 amino acids. Germline CDR1 reads MGHRA; CDR2 reads YSYEKL. The CDR3 reads CASSQDSAGGGNTIYF. CDR3 nucleotides: TGCGCCAGCAGCCAAGATTCAGCAGGGGGTGGAAACACCATATATTTT.